Listed below are T cell receptor beta chains from one sample, sequenced in a study of immune reconstitution after stem cell transplant in scleroderma. TCRdb processed the RT-PCR reads anew with MiXCR; each CDR3 protein has one entry. The profile covers under 3,500 distinct CDR3 sequences, with roughly 4% appearing a single time and approximately 3.3% taken by the ten largest. This material was collected before or after autologous hematopoietic stem cell transplantation (not recorded which). These receptors were collected from a human donor with systemic sclerosis. Each CDR3 is given with its conserved first and last residue. The order of the fields is V gene, D gene, clone size, J gene, CDR3 DNA, CDR3 protein. D genes are given only for firm matches. Some rows have no size entry. The others give once, few or many, or a class for an expanded clone.

TRBV5-5	TRBD2	few	TRBJ2-7	TGTGCCAGCATCCCGACAGTCCCTAGCGGGATTCCCTCCTACGAGCAGTACTTC	CASIPTVPSGIPSYEQYF
TRBV20-1	TRBD2	medium-sized	TRBJ2-3	TGCAGTGCTAGGGCTAGCGGGAGAGGCACAGATACGCAGTATTTT	CSARASGRGTDTQYF
TRBV5-1	TRBD2	medium-sized	TRBJ2-1	TGCGCCAGCAGCCCCCCGCGGACTAGCGGCTACAATGAGCAGTTCTTC	CASSPPRTSGYNEQFF
TRBV7-8	TRBD1	medium-sized	TRBJ2-7	TGTGCCAGCAGCCCAAAGACAGGGGGCATCTACGAGCAGTACTTC	CASSPKTGGIYEQYF
TRBV19	TRBD1	medium-sized	TRBJ1-5	TGTGCCAGTACCTCATTCCGGGACAGGAGATTCCGTACGGAGAGCAATCAGCCCCAGCATTTT	CASTSFRDRRFRTESNQPQHF
TRBV20-1	TRBD1	medium-sized	TRBJ1-5	TGCAGTGCCCACGACATCCTCGGGACAGGTGGTAATCAGCCCCAGCATTTT	CSAHDILGTGGNQPQHF
TRBV20-1	TRBD2	medium-sized	TRBJ2-5	TGCAGTGCTCACCGGGAGTACGGGGGGGAGACCCAGTACTTC	CSAHREYGGETQYF
TRBV12-3/TRBV12-4	-	medium-sized	TRBJ2-7	TGTGCCAGCAGTTGGACTTCTTACGAGCAGTACTTC	CASSWTSYEQYF
TRBV20-1	-	medium-sized	TRBJ2-4	TGCAGTGCTTTACAGGAAGCATTAGCCAAAAACATTCAGTACTTC	CSALQEALAKNIQYF
TRBV6-5	-	medium-sized	TRBJ1-5	TGTGCCAGCAGCCCCTCAGTGGGTAGACGCAATCAGCCCCAGCATTTT	CASSPSVGRRNQPQHF
TRBV7-9	-	medium-sized	TRBJ1-3	TGTGCCAGCAGCCTACGGGACGTCGCTCTTTCTGGAAACACCATATATTTT	CASSLRDVALSGNTIYF
TRBV9	-	medium-sized	TRBJ2-5	TGTGCCAGCGGATCAGTTGAGACCCAGTACTTC	CASGSVETQYF
TRBV7-2	-	medium-sized	TRBJ2-3	TGTGCCAGCAGCTTACAGCATACGCAGTATTTT	CASSLQHTQYF
TRBV5-1	TRBD2	medium-sized	TRBJ2-3	TGCGCCAGCAGGGAGAGACTAGCGGGGTTGGCAGATACGCAGTATTTT	CASRERLAGLADTQYF
TRBV7-7	TRBD2	medium-sized	TRBJ2-1	TGTGCTAGCAGTCCAACTAGCGGGGGGCAGAATGAGCAGTTCTTC	CASSPTSGGQNEQFF
TRBV7-2	TRBD2	many	TRBJ2-2	TGTGCCAGCAGCTGGGGACTAGCGGGAGCGGCCACCGGGGAGCTGTTTTTT	CASSWGLAGAATGELFF
TRBV2	-	-	TRBJ1-5	TGTGCCAGCAGATCAGCCGGGACAAGAAATCAGCCCCAGCATTTT	CASRSAGTRNQPQHF
TRBV4-1	-	medium-sized	TRBJ1-5	TGCGCCAGCAGCCAAGATTCCGTTTATAGCAATCAGCCCCAGCATTTT	CASSQDSVYSNQPQHF
TRBV4-1	-	medium-sized	TRBJ1-1	TGCGCCAGCAGCCAAGGGTACCCGACGAACACTGAAGCTTTCTTT	CASSQGYPTNTEAFF
TRBV10-3	-	medium-sized	TRBJ1-2	TGTGCCATCAGCGCAGGCTCTAACTATGGCTACACCTTC	CAISAGSNYGYTF
TRBV28	-	-	TRBJ2-3	TGTGCCAGCAGCCCCGTCAGGGGGGGAGGCCCAGATACGCAGTATTTT	CASSPVRGGGPDTQYF
TRBV5-1	-	medium-sized	TRBJ1-6	TGCGCCAGCAGCTTGGAAGGGTTGGATTCACCCCTCCACTTT	CASSLEGLDSPLHF
TRBV5-1	TRBD2	large	TRBJ2-1	TGCGCCAGCAGCTTGGCGCGGGGGTCCTACAATGAGCAGTTCTTC	CASSLARGSYNEQFF
TRBV6-2/TRBV6-3	-	medium-sized	TRBJ2-7	TGTGCCAGCAGTTACTCGATTGACGAGCAGTACTTC	CASSYSIDEQYF
TRBV12-3/TRBV12-4	-	medium-sized	TRBJ2-1	TGTGCCAGCAGTCTCACCGGGGGCCAGTTCTTC	CASSLTGGQFF
TRBV20-1	TRBD1	medium-sized	TRBJ2-3	TGCAGTGCTAACCCAAGGACAGGGTTTGCAGATACGCAGTATTTT	CSANPRTGFADTQYF
TRBV20-1	-	medium-sized	TRBJ1-5	TGCAGTGCTAGATTTGGTCAGCCCCAGCATTTT	CSARFGQPQHF
TRBV28	TRBD1	medium-sized	TRBJ2-3	TGTGCCAGCAGTATCGACAGGGTGGGTGCAGATACGCAGTATTTT	CASSIDRVGADTQYF
TRBV20-1	-	medium-sized	TRBJ2-1	TGCAGTCAGGGTACGGCCTACAATGAGCAGTTCTTC	CSQGTAYNEQFF
TRBV12-3/TRBV12-4	TRBD1	-	TRBJ1-4	TGTGCCAGCAGCCCCGGGACAGGGTACGAAAAACTGTTTTTT	CASSPGTGYEKLFF
TRBV7-2	TRBD2	medium-sized	TRBJ2-2	TGTGCCACGGGATGGGGACTAGTCAGCACCGGGGAGCTGTTTTTT	CATGWGLVSTGELFF
TRBV24-1	TRBD1	medium-sized	TRBJ2-1	TGTGCCACCAGTGGGGACAGCTACAATGAGCAGTTCTTC	CATSGDSYNEQFF
TRBV19	-	-	TRBJ1-5	TGTGCCAGTAGTATAGAGGCAGTCAATCAGCCCCAGCATTTT	CASSIEAVNQPQHF
TRBV14	-	medium-sized	TRBJ1-1	TGTGCCAGCAGCCAAACAGAGGAAGCTTTCTTT	CASSQTEEAFF
TRBV20-1	-	few	TRBJ1-5	TGCAGTGCTAGTACGACACACTCAAGCAATCGGCCCCAGCATTTT	CSASTTHSSNRPQHF
TRBV6-6	-	few	TRBJ2-6	TGTGCCACTAGGGGGTCAGGGGCCAACGTCCTGACTTTC	CATRGSGANVLTF
TRBV20-1	-	medium-sized	TRBJ1-2	TGCAGTGTCCGGCGGCAGAGAACCAACTATGGCTACACCTTC	CSVRRQRTNYGYTF
TRBV7-3	TRBD2	medium-sized	TRBJ2-5	TGTGCCAGCAGCTTAATCTCGGGGGGGACCCAGTACTTC	CASSLISGGTQYF